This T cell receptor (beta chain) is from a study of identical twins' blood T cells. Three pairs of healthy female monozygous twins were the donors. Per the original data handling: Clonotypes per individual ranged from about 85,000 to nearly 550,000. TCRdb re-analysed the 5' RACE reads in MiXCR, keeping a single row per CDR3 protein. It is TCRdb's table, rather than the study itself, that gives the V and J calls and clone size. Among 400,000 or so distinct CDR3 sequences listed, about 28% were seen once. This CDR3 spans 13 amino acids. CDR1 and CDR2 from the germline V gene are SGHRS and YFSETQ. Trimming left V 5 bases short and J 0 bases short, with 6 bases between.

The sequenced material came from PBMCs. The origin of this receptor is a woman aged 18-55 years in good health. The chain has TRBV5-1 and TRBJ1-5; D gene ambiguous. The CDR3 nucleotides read TGCGCCAGCAGGGCCTCTAGCAATCAGCCCCAGCATTTT. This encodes CASRASSNQPQHF.